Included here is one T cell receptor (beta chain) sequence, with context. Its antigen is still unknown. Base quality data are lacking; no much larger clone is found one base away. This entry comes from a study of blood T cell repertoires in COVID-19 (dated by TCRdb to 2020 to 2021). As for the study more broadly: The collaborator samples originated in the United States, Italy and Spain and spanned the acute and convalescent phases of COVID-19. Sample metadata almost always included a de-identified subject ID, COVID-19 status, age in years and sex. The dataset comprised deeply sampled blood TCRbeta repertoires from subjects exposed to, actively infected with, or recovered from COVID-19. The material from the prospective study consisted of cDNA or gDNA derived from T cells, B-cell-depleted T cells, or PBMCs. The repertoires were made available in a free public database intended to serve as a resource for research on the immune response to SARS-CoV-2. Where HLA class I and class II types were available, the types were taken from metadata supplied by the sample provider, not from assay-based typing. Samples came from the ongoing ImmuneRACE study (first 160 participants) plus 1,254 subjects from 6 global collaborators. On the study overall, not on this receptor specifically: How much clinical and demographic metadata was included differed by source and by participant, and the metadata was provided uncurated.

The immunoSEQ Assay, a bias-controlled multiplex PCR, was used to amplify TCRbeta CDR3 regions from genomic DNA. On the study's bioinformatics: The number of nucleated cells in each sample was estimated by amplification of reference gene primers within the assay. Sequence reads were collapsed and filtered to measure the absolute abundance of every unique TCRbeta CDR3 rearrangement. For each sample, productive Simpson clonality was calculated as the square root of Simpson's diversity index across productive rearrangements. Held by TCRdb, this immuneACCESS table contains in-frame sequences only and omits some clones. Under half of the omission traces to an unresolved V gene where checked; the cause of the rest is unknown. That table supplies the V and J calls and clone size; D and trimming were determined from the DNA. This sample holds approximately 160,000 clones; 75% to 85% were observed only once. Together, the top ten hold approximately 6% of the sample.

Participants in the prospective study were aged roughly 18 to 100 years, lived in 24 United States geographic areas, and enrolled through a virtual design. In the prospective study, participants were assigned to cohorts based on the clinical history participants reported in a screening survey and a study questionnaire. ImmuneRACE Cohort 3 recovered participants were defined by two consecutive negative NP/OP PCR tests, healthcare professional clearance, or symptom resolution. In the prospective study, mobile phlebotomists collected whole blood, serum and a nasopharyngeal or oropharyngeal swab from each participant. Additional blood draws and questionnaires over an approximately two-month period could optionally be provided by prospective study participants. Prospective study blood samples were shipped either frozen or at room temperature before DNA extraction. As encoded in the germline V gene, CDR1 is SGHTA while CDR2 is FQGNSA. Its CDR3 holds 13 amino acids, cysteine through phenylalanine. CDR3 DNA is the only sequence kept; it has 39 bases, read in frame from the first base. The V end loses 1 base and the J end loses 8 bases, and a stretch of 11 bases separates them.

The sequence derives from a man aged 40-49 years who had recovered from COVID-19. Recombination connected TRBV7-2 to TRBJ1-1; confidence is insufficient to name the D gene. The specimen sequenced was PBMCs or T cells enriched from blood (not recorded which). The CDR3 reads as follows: CASSLEAGREAFF. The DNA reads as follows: TGTGCCAGCAGCTTAGAAGCTGGGAGAGAAGCTTTCTTT.